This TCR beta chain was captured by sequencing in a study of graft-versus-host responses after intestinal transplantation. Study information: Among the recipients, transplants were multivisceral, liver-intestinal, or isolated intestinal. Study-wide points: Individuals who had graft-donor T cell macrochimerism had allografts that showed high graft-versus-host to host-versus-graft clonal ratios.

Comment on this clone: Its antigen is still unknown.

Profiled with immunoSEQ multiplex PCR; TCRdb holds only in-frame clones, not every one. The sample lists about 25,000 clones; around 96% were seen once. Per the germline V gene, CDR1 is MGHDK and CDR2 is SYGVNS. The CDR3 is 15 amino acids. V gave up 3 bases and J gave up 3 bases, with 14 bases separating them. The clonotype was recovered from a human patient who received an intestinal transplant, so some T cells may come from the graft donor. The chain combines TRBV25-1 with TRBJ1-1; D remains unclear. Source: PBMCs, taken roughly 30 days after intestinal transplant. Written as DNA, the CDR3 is TGTGCCAGCAGTGAGTCCTCGGACGGCCACACTGAAGCTTTCTTT. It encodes CASSESSDGHTEAFF. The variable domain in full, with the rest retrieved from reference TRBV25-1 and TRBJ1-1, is EADIYQTPRYLVIGTGKKITLECSQTMGHDKMYWYQQDPGMELHLIHYSYGVNSTEKGDLSSESTVSRIRTEHFPLTLESARPSHTSQYLCASSESSDGHTEAFFGQGTRLTVV.